The 8 T cell receptor beta chains reported below all come from one sample, sequenced in a study of T-cell reconstitution after alpha-beta-depleted transplantation in children. Unique molecular identifiers were incorporated into the prepared TCRbeta library. MiXCR was run by TCRdb on the PCR reads, yielding one entry per CDR3 protein. Here the sample spans some 43,000 distinct CDR3 sequences, around 9% being singletons. Sequencing used PBMCs, mostly from graft donor cells, obtained 60 days after TCRalphabeta/CD19-depleted stem cell transplant. The source of these receptors is a male patient between 2 and 10 years old who had a stem cell transplant for chronic granulomatous disease, so the T cells may come from the graft donor.

The chain couples TRBV12-3 or TRBV12-4 to TRBJ2-7; weak D call: TRBD2 (6 bases). CDR3 size: 15 residues. Trimming took 0 bases from V and 3 from J, leaving 12 bases between them. The CDR3 region has the DNA TGTGCCAGCAGTTTAGCTCTACCCGGGAGCTACGAGCAGTACTTC. Protein: CASSLALPGSYEQYF.

The chain employs TRBV19 and TRBJ1-2; D is unclear. This CDR3 spans 11 amino acids. Trimming took off 5 bases at V and 5 bases at J, with 6 bases between the two ends. Germline-derived CDR1 and CDR2 are LNHDA and SQIVND (reference sequence). CDR3 sequence (DNA): TGTGCCAGTAGTGTCAATTATGGCTACACCTTC. Translated, it gives CASSVNYGYTF. Combining the CDR3 with reference TRBV19 and TRBJ1-2 gives the whole variable domain DGGITQSPKYLFRKEGQNVTLSCEQNLNHDAMYWYRQDPGQGLRLIYYSQIVNDFQKGDIAEGYSVSREKKESFPLTVTSAQKNPTAFYLCASSVNYGYTFGSGTRLTVV.

This clonotype has ten or more counts. This chain uses TRBV20-1 with TRBJ1-4; D gene uncertain. With 2 bases removed from V and 1 base from J, the gap between germline ends came to 8 bases. Germline-derived CDR1 and CDR2 are DFQATT and SNEGSKA (reference sequence). This CDR3 contains 14 residues. The CDR3 DNA reads TGCAGTGCTAGATTTCAGAGAACTAATGAAAAACTGTTTTTT. This encodes CSARFQRTNEKLFF.

This clonotype has ten or more counts. CDR3 DNA: TGTGCCAGCAGTTTAGAGGCGAACACTGAAGCTTTCTTT. Translated, it gives CASSLEANTEAFF. The chain recombines TRBV12-3 or TRBV12-4 with TRBJ1-1; no definite D call. V lost 1 base and J lost 1, with 4 bases in between. The CDR3 loop spans 13 amino acids.

This clonotype was seen at least ten times. V usage is TRBV10-2 and J usage is TRBJ1-2; 8 nucleotides match TRBD1. Per germline, CDR1 WSHSY and CDR2 SAAADI. The CDR3 has 12 amino acids. V lost 9 bases and J lost 7; bases outside the gene matches: 7. The CDR3 sequence is CASSGTGSGYTF. The CDR3 nucleotides read TGCGCCAGTAGCGGGACAGGCAGTGGCTACACCTTC.

This clonotype was recorded many times. This sequence joins TRBV6-5 and TRBJ2-3, with unresolved D. This CDR3 has 12 residues. V lost 8 bases, J lost 2 bases, and 8 bases lay in between. CDR1 and CDR2 from the germline V gene are MNHEY and SVGAGI. DNA of the CDR3: TGTGCCAGCGGCAGGTACACAGATACGCAGTATTTT. This sequence encodes CASGRYTDTQYF.

This clonotype was found many times. V gene TRBV5-1 combines with J gene TRBJ2-2, with TRBD2 as a possible D gene (5 bases). The CDR3 loop spans 14 amino acids. V dropped 1 base and J dropped 6 bases, with 10 bases sitting between them. Germline V gene data show CDR1 as SGHRS and CDR2 as YFSETQ. The CDR3 DNA reads TGCGCCAGCAGCTTGAGCCTAGCCTCCGGGGAGCTGTTTTTT. Its protein product is CASSLSLASGELFF.

The V gene is TRBV4-3, the J gene TRBJ1-3; D is undetermined. The CDR3 consists of 16 residues. The V and J ends lost 0 bases and 0 bases respectively, with 9 bases between them. Germline-derived CDR1 and CDR2 are LGHNA and YSLEER. The CDR3 protein is CASSQDFGSSGNTIYF. CDR3 nucleotides: TGCGCCAGCAGCCAAGATTTCGGGTCCTCTGGAAACACCATATATTTT.